One and the same sample provided the 27 T cell receptor beta chains below, sequenced in a study of molecular identifiers for immune sequencing clone quantification. TCRdb independently ran MiXCR on the PCR reads; one entry per CDR3 protein. The data contain around 320,000 distinct CDR3 sequences, about 23% of them singletons. Sequencing was done on a sample of naive CD8+ T cells from blood, with Jurkat cell RNA spiked in. Stated subset: FACS-sorted CD8+CD4-CCR7+CD45RA+ naive T cells. Source of these receptors: a human donor in good health. Some libraries in this study had Jurkat cell RNA spiked in.

The V gene is TRBV4-3, the J gene TRBJ2-5; D may be TRBD1 (5 bases). The CDR3 has 15 amino acids. Between the trimmed V and J ends, which lost 0 bases and 6 bases, there was a span of 14 bases. The germline V gene has CDR1 LGHNA and CDR2 YSLEER. CDR3 amino acids: CASSQDYDSGQTQYF. The CDR3 DNA follows: TGCGCCAGCAGCCAAGATTACGACTCAGGGCAGACCCAGTACTTC.

This clonotype was seen ten or more times. The V and J genes are TRBV7-9 and TRBJ2-3, with D possibly matching TRBD1 (5 bases). V dropped 7 bases and J dropped 1 base, with 9 bases sitting between them. The CDR3 sequence is 13 residues long. Per germline, CDR1 SEHNR and CDR2 FQNEAQ (reference sequence). The CDR3 spells CASNLGRTDTQYF. The CDR3 DNA sequence: TGTGCCAGCAACCTGGGGCGCACAGATACGCAGTATTTT.

The rearrangement uses TRBV6-5 and TRBJ1-2, with 8 bases that match TRBD1. The CDR3 length is 18 residues. With V trimmed by 0 bases and J by 5 bases, 14 bases remained unmatched. Germline loops: CDR1 MNHEY, CDR2 SVGAGI. The DNA of the CDR3 is TGTGCCAGCAGTTACTCGATACCGGCCGGGCAGGGGGCTTATGGCTACACCTTC. This codes for CASSYSIPAGQGAYGYTF.

This clonotype was seen only a few times. This chain joins TRBV20-1 and TRBJ2-3; tentatively, D is TRBD2 (6 bases). The CDR3 has 15 amino acids. Germline V gene data show CDR1 as DFQATT and CDR2 as SNEGSKA (reference sequence). V was shortened by 1 base and J by 5 bases, with 16 bases between the two germline ends. The CDR3 protein is CSARGGTPGGDTQYF. The CDR3, as DNA: TGCAGTGCTAGAGGAGGGACCCCCGGGGGAGATACGCAGTATTTT.

The rearrangement links TRBV30 to TRBJ2-5; 11 nucleotides align to TRBD2. CDR1 is GTSNPN and CDR2 is SVGIG in the germline V gene (reference sequence). There are 15 residues in the CDR3. The ends lost 5 bases at V and 5 bases at J; junction bases unmatched: 10. In nucleotides, the CDR3 is TGTGCCTGGGGGGTAGCGGGGGGGCTTGGCGAGACCCAGTACTTC. Translation: CAWGVAGGLGETQYF.

This clonotype was seen ten or more times. This chain links TRBV5-6 with TRBJ1-5; D gene unclear. Looked up from germline, CDR1 is SGHDT and CDR2 is YYEEEE. This CDR3 contains 16 residues. Between the trimmed V and J ends, which lost 0 bases and 2 bases, there was a span of 12 bases. The CDR3 loop is CASSLGTVMGNQPQHF. The CDR3 nucleotides read TGTGCCAGCAGCTTGGGGACGGTGATGGGCAATCAGCCCCAGCATTTT.

A remark on this clonotype: The junction shows a germline mismatch at one end, possibly a read error. The V and J genes are TRBV4-3 and TRBJ2-4, with D uncertain. The CDR3 extends over 15 amino acids. CDR1 is LGHNA, CDR2 YSLEER, per germline. CDR3 in DNA: TGCGCCAGCAGCCAAGAGATTCAAGGAGAGAACAATCAGTACTTC. Encoded protein: CASSQEIQGENNQYF.

A note on this clonotype: Being one base from a much bigger clone, this may be a read error. J is TRBJ2-2 and V is TRBV29-1, with 8 bases aligning to TRBD1. This CDR3 contains 14 residues. Trimming cost V 7 bases and J 6 bases; bases outside gene matches: 10. Germline V gene data show CDR1 as SQVTM and CDR2 as ANQGSEA. The CDR3 reads CSALRGPGAGELFF. CDR3 coding DNA: TGCAGCGCCCTCAGGGGGCCCGGCGCCGGGGAGCTGTTTTTT.

The chain employs TRBV14 and TRBJ1-2; D is perhaps TRBD1 (5 bases). Germline assignment: CDR1 SGHDN and CDR2 FVKESK. This CDR3 is 13 amino acids long. V dropped 1 base and J dropped 4 bases, with 7 bases sitting between them. The CDR3 sequence is CASSQAGGYGYTF. DNA of the CDR3: TGTGCCAGCAGCCAAGCCGGGGGCTATGGCTACACCTTC.

This clonotype has ten or more counts. This chain links TRBV7-2 with TRBJ2-1; D is perhaps TRBD2 (5 bases). V was shortened by 1 base and J by 0 bases, with 10 bases between the two germline ends. The CDR3 spans 16 residues. Germline V lookup: CDR1 SGHTA, CDR2 FQGNSA. The CDR3 here is CASSLEAGSSYNEQFF. The CDR3 bases are TGTGCCAGCAGCTTAGAGGCGGGCAGCTCCTACAATGAGCAGTTCTTC.

This clonotype was observed a few times. The J gene is TRBJ1-1, the V gene TRBV7-9; possibly TRBD1 for D (5 bases). The CDR3 totals 18 residues. Germline V gene sequence: CDR1 SEHNR, CDR2 FQNEAQ (reference sequence). The V end was cut by 4 bases, the J end by 1 base, with 22 bases between. CDR3 in amino acids: CASSSSRVGGIRNTEAFF. CDR3 in DNA: TGTGCCAGCAGCTCCTCCCGCGTCGGGGGAATAAGGAACACTGAAGCTTTCTTT. The entire variable domain, with the rest obtained from reference TRBV7-9 and TRBJ1-1, is as follows: DTGVSQNPRHKITKRGQNVTFRCDPISEHNRLYWYRQTLGQGPEFLTYFQNEAQLEKSRLLSDRFSAERPKGSFSTLEIQRTEQGDSAMYLCASSSSRVGGIRNTEAFFGQGTRLTVV.

Regarding this clonotype: Since a far larger clone is one base different, this is likely a read error. The rearrangement joins TRBV6-5 to TRBJ2-3, with D tentatively TRBD2 (7 bases). V was clipped by 3 bases and J by 8 bases, with 9 bases between them. CDR1 and CDR2 (germline): MNHEY, SVGAGI. This CDR3 has 12 residues. CDR3 in amino acids: CASSYRGGTQYF. In DNA, the CDR3 is TGTGCCAGCAGTTATAGGGGGGGTACGCAGTATTTT.

The rearrangement links TRBV12-3 or TRBV12-4 to TRBJ2-1; either TRBD1 or TRBD2 may fit D (6 bases each). Trimming stripped 6 bases from V and 8 bases from J, with 14 bases between. This CDR3 has 13 residues. CDR3 DNA sequence: TGTGCCAGCAGCCCGGGGGCAGGGGATGAGCAGTTCTTC. Translated, it gives CASSPGAGDEQFF.

This clonotype was observed many times. This rearrangement joins TRBV7-6 to TRBJ1-4; unclear D gene. The CDR3 consists of 14 residues. V lost 0 bases and J lost 8, with 10 bases in between. Per germline, CDR1 SGHVS and CDR2 FNYEAQ. CDR3 sequence reads: CASSLALGREKLFF. The CDR3 coding sequence is TGTGCCAGCAGCTTAGCCCTAGGCCGGGAAAAACTGTTTTTT.

This clonotype was found once. A much bigger clone sits one base away, suggesting this may be a read error. This chain links TRBV5-3 with TRBJ1-6; D uncertain. TRBV5-3 is an open reading frame, and its role is uncertain. The CDR3 runs to 13 residues. The CDR3: CASSSSHNSPLHF. The CDR3 DNA follows: TGTGCCAGCAGCTCGTCGCATAATTCACCCCTCCACTTT.

This chain connects TRBV4-3 to TRBJ2-2; 14 positions agree with TRBD2. V was pared by 0 bases and J by 0 bases, with 6 bases of the junction left unmatched. This CDR3 region has 20 residues. Germline CDR1 and CDR2: LGHNA and YSLEER. The CDR3 region has the DNA TGCGCCAGCAGCCAAGATTGGGGACTAGCGGGGGCCCCGAACACCGGGGAGCTGTTTTTT. It specifies CASSQDWGLAGAPNTGELFF.

This clonotype was detected many times. V and J are TRBV6-1 and TRBJ2-1, with TRBD1 identical over 9 bases. J was trimmed by 15 bases and V by 2 bases; bases with no gene match: 14. Germline CDR1 and CDR2: MNHNS and SASEGT. This CDR3 spans 15 amino acids. This chain's CDR3 is CASSESGTGFEVPFF. The DNA for the CDR3 is TGTGCCAGCAGTGAAAGCGGGACAGGGTTCGAGGTACCGTTCTTC.

This clonotype was picked up a small number of times. The chain links TRBV15 to TRBJ2-3, with TRBD1 matching over 10 bases. V shed 0 bases, J shed 4 bases, and the junction held 10 bases outside the gene matches. Germline CDR1 and CDR2: LNHNV and YYDKDF (reference sequence). The CDR3 contains 18 residues. CDR3 in amino acids: CATSRDREDRGYPDTQYF. The DNA for the CDR3 is TGTGCCACCAGCAGAGATAGGGAGGACAGGGGGTACCCAGATACGCAGTATTTT.

On this clonotype itself: At one of its ends the junction is not consistent with the germline gene, which may arise from a read error. This chain links TRBV5-4 with TRBJ2-3, with D tentatively TRBD1 (6 bases). The CDR3 is made up of 16 amino acids. Germline V gene lookup returns CDR1 SGHNT and CDR2 YYREEE (reference sequence). The CDR3 bases are TGTGCCAACAGCTTGCCGCCGGACAGCTACACAGATACGCAGTATTTT. This encodes CANSLPPDSYTDTQYF. The entire variable domain, with the rest obtained from reference TRBV5-4 and TRBJ2-3, is as follows: ETGVTQSPTHLIKTRGQQVTLRCSSQSGHNTVSWYQQALGQGPQFIFQYYREEENGRGNFPPRFSGLQFPNYSSELNVNALELDDSALYLCANSLPPDSYTDTQYFGPGTRLTVL.

In the case of this clonotype: A much larger clonotype is one base distant, so this may be a read error. It is likely a read error, because the conserved phenylalanine at the end of the CDR3 is missing. V is TRBV29-1 and J is TRBJ2-3; D is uncertain. Looked up from germline, CDR1 is SQVTM and CDR2 is ANQGSEA. The CDR3 consists of 11 residues. V lost 6 bases, J lost 1 base, and 5 bases lay in between. The CDR3 spells CSVGRTDTQYL. For the CDR3, the DNA is TGCAGCGTGGGCCGCACAGATACGCAGTATTTA.

This clonotype was observed a handful of times. The rearrangement links TRBV6-6 to TRBJ2-3; D may be TRBD2 (5 bases). CDR3 length equals 19 residues. In germline, CDR1 is MNHNY, CDR2 SVGAGI (reference sequence). With 1 base removed from V and 0 bases from J, the gap between germline ends came to 20 bases. CDR3 sequence (DNA): TGTGCCAGCAGTTACTATCACCAGAACGAGGGCCAAAGCACAGATACGCAGTATTTT. Its translation is CASSYYHQNEGQSTDTQYF.

Comment on this clonotype: One junction end does not reproduce the germline sequence, and a read error may be involved. The gene calls are TRBV12-3 or TRBV12-4 and TRBJ2-7; D gene unclear. This CDR3 is built from 17 residues. Here the CDR3 reads CASSPIPWRHLTYAQHF. In nucleotides, the CDR3 is TGTGCCAGCAGCCCTATACCGTGGCGACACCTCACCTACGCGCAGCACTTC.

This clonotype was recorded at least ten times. In DNA form, the CDR3 reads TGTGCCAGCAGTGAAGAACTCGACCCTAGGTTAGGGGCAGATACGCAGTATTTT. Amino acid sequence: CASSEELDPRLGADTQYF. The chain is built from TRBV2 and TRBJ2-3; maybe TRBD1 (5 bases). Germline V gene sequence: CDR1 SNHLY, CDR2 FYNNEI. V lost 1 base and J 4 bases, leaving 21 bases between the germline ends. CDR3 length: 18 residues.

This chain uses TRBV6-5 with TRBJ2-3; D is ambiguous. Germline V lookup: CDR1 MNHEY, CDR2 SVGAGI. V dropped 5 bases and J dropped 0 bases, with 6 bases sitting between them. This CDR3 is 13 amino acids long. As DNA, the CDR3 is TGTGCCAGCAGTGGAATTAGCACAGATACGCAGTATTTT. Translation gives CASSGISTDTQYF.

Remarks on this clonotype: Given a much more abundant clone one base away, this may be a read error. The chain joins TRBV24-1 to TRBJ2-1; D remains ambiguous. CDR3 length equals 12 residues. The V end was cut by 7 bases, the J end by 7 bases, with 10 bases between. Germline V gene data show CDR1 as KGHDR and CDR2 as SFDVKD. The CDR3 here is CATRLTENEQFF. In DNA, the CDR3 is TGTGCCACCAGGCTCACAGAAAATGAGCAGTTCTTC.

This clonotype came up many times. The chain carries TRBV27 and TRBJ1-2, with D unresolved. The germline V and J ends were trimmed by 5 bases and 4 bases, with 17 bases remaining between them. CDR3 length: 15 amino acids. Germline V CDR1 and CDR2: MNHEY, SMNVEV (reference sequence). DNA of the CDR3: TGTGCCAGCAGTCCCGCCAGTCAGGTTCTCTATGGCTACACCTTC. This encodes CASSPASQVLYGYTF.

A few counts support this clonotype. Compared with germline, one end of the junction differs, possibly owing to a read error. This chain links TRBV29-1 with TRBJ2-1, with D perhaps matching TRBD2 (6 bases). From germline, CDR1 is SQVTM and CDR2 ANQGSEA. The CDR3 has 14 residues. The CDR3 here is CSVLALADYNEQLF. The CDR3 DNA reads TGCAGCGTCCTGGCACTGGCGGACTACAATGAGCAGCTCTTC.